This T cell receptor beta chain was obtained from a study of tumour-infiltrating T cells in Burkitt lymphoma. On the study more broadly: All epidemiological Burkitt lymphoma subtypes were represented in the cohort. Repertoire clonality predicted overall and progression-free survival. Notes on the study in general: Several public clonotypes were shared across many Burkitt lymphoma patients.

Using immunoSEQ multiplex PCR, the repertoire was profiled, and TCRdb retains in-frame clones only, with some absent. The table shows around 46,000 clones, with around 29% occurring only once. The CDR3 extends over 16 amino acids. V was trimmed by 0 bases and J by 0 bases, leaving 6 bases between them. Germline V gives CDR1 LGHNA, CDR2 YSLEER. A word on this clone: Its antigen is still unknown.

The sequencing input was tumor tissue. This clonotype originated in a human donor with Burkitt lymphoma. The V gene is TRBV4-3, the J gene TRBJ2-6; D remains ambiguous. DNA for the CDR3: TGCGCCAGCAGCCAAGACGCGAGCTCTGGGGCCAACGTCCTGACTTTC. This translates into CASSQDASSGANVLTF.